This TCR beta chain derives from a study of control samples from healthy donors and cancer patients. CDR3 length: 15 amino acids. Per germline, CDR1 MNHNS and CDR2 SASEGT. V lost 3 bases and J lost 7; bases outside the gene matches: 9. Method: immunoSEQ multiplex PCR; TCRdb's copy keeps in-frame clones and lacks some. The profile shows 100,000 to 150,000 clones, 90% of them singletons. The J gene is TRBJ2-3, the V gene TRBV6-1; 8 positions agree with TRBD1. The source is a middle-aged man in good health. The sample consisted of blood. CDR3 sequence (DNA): TGTGCCAGCAGTGAGAGGACAGGGAGATGGTATACGCAGTATTTT. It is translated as CASSERTGRWYTQYF.